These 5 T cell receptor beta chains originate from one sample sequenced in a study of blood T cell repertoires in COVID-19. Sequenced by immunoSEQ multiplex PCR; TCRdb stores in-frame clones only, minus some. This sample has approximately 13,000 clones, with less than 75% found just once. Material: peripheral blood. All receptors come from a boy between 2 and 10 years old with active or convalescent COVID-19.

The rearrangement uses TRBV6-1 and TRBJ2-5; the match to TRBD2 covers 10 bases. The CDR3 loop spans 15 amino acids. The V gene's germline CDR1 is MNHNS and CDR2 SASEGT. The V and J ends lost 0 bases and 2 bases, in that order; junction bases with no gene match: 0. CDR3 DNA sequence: TGTGCCAGCAGTGAAGCTAGCGGGGGGCAAGAGACCCAGTACTTC. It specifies CASSEASGGQETQYF.

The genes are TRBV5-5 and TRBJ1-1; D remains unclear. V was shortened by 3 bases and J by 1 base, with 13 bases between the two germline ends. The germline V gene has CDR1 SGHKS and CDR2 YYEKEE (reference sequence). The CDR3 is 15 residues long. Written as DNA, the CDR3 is TGTGCCAGCAGCTCACGGCCGGGTAAGAACACTGAAGCTTTCTTT. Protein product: CASSSRPGKNTEAFF.

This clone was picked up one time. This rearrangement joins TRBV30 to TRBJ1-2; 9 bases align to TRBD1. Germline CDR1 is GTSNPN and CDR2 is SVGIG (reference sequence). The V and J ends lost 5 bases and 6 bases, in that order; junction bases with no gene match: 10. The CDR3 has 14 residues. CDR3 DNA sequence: TGTGCCTGGTCCGGGACAGGGCAGTCGCATGGCTACACCTTC. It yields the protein CAWSGTGQSHGYTF.

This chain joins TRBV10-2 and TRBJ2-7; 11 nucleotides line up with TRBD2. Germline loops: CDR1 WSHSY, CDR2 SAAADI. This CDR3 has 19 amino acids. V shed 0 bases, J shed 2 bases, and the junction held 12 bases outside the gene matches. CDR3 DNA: TGCGCCAGCAGTGAGTCCGGACTAGCGGGTGGTAGGTCGACCTACGAGCAGTACTTC. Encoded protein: CASSESGLAGGRSTYEQYF.

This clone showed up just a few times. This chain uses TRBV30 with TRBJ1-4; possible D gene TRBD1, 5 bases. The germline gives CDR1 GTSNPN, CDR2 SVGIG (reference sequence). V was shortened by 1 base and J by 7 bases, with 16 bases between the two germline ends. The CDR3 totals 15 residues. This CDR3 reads CAWSATWGEGEKLFF. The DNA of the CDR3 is TGTGCCTGGAGTGCCACGTGGGGGGAGGGTGAAAAACTGTTTTTT.